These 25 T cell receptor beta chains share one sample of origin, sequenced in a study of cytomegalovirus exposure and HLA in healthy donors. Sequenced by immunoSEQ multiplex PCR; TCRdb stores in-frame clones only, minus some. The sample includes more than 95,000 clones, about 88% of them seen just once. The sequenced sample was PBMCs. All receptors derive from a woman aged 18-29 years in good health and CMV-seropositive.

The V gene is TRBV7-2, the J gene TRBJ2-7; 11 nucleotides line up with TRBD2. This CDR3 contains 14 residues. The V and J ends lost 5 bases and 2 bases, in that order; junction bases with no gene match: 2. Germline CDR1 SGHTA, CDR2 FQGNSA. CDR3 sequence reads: CASSVSGGAYEQYF. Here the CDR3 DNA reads TGTGCCAGCAGCGTTAGCGGGGGGGCCTACGAGCAGTACTTC.

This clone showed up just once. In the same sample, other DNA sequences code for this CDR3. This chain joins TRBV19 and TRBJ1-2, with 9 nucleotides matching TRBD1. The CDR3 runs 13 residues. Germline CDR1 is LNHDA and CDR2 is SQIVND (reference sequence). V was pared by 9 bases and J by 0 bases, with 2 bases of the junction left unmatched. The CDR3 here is CASRDRANYGYTF. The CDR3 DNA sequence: TGTGCCAGCCGGGACAGGGCTAACTATGGCTACACCTTC.

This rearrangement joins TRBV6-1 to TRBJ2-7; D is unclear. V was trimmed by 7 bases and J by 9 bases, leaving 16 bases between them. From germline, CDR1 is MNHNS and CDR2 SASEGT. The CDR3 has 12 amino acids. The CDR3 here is CASTRFDRGQYF. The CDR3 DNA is TGTGCCAGCACCAGATTTGATCGCGGGCAGTACTTC.

The CDR3 here is CASSKVWDRAVYEQYF. The CDR3 nucleotides are TGTGCCAGTAGTAAGGTGTGGGACAGGGCCGTCTACGAGCAGTACTTC. This chain connects TRBV19 to TRBJ2-7; 9 bases align to TRBD1. V was pared by 4 bases and J by 3 bases, with 10 bases of the junction left unmatched. Germline CDR1 reads LNHDA; CDR2 reads SQIVND (reference sequence). The CDR3 is 16 amino acids.

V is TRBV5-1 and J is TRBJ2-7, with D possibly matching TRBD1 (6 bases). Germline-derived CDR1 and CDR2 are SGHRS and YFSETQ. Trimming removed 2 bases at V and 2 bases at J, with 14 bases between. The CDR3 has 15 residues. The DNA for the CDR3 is TGCGCCAGCAGCTTCGCAACAGGGCCTACCTACGAGCAGTACTTC. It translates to CASSFATGPTYEQYF.

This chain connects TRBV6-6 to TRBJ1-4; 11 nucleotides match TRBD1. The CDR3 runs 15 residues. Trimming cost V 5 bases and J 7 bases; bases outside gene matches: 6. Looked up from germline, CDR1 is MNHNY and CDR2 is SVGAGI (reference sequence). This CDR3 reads CASSPDRGRSEKLFF. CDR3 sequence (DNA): TGTGCCAGCAGTCCGGACAGGGGGCGGAGTGAAAAACTGTTTTTT.

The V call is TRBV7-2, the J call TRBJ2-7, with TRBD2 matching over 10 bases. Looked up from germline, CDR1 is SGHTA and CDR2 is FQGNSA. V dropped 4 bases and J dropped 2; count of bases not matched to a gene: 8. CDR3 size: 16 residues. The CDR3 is CASSSRTSGGPYEQYF. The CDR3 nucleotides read TGTGCCAGCAGCTCCAGGACTAGCGGAGGCCCCTACGAGCAGTACTTC.

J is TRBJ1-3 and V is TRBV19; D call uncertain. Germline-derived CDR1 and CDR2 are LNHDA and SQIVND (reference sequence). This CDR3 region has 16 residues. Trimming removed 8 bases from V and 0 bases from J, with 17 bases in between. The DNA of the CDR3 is TGTGCCAGTCCTTTGGTCAGGTTCGACTCTGGAAACACCATATATTTT. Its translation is CASPLVRFDSGNTIYF. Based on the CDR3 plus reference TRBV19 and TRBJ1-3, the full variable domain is DGGITQSPKYLFRKEGQNVTLSCEQNLNHDAMYWYRQDPGQGLRLIYYSQIVNDFQKGDIAEGYSVSREKKESFPLTVTSAQKNPTAFYLCASPLVRFDSGNTIYFGEGSWLTVV.

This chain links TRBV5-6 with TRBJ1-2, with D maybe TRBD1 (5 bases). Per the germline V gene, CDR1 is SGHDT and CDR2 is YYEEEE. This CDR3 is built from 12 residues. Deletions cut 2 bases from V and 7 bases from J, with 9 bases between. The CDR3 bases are TGTGCCAGCAGCTTCTCGGGGGTTGGCTACACCTTC. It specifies CASSFSGVGYTF.

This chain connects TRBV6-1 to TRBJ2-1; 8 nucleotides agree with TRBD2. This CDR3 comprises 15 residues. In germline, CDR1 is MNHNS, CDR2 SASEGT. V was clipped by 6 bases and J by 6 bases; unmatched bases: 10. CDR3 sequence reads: CASSEWLAGPNEQFF. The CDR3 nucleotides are TGTGCCAGCAGCGAATGGCTAGCGGGCCCCAATGAGCAGTTCTTC.

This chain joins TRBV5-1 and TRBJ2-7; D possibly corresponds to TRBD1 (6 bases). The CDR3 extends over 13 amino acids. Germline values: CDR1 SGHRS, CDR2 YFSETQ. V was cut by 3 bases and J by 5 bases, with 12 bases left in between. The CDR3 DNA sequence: TGCGCCAGCAGCTCCACAGGGTGGAACGAGCAGTACTTC. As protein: CASSSTGWNEQYF.

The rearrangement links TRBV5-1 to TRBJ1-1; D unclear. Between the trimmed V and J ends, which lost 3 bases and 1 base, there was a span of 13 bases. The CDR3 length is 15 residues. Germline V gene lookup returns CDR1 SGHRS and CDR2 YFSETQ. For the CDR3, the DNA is TGCGCCAGCAGCTCGGTGGGAGGGCAGAACACTGAAGCTTTCTTT. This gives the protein CASSSVGGQNTEAFF.

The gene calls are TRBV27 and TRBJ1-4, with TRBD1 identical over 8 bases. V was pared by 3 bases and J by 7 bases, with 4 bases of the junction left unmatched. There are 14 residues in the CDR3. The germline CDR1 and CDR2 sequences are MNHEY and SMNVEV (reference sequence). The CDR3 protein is CASSLDRAVEKLFF. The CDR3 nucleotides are TGTGCCAGCAGTTTGGACAGGGCAGTTGAAAAACTGTTTTTT.

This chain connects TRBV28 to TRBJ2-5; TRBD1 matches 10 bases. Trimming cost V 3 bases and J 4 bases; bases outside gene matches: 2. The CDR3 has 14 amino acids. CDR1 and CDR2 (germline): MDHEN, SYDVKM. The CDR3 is CASSFGQGGETQYF. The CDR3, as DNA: TGTGCCAGCAGTTTCGGACAGGGGGGAGAGACCCAGTACTTC.

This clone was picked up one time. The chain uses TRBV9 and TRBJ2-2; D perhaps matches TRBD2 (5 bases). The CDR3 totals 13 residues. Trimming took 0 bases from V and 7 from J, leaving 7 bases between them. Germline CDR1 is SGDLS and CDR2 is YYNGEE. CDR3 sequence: CASSVVGNGELFF. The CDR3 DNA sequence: TGTGCCAGCAGCGTAGTCGGGAACGGGGAGCTGTTTTTT.

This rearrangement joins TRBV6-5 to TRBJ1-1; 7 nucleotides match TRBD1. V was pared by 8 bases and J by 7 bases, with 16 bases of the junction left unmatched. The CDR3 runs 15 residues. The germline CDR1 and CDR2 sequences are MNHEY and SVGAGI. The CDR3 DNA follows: TGTGCCAGCTTCGGGGACAGCCTCTTGCAAGATGAAGCTTTCTTT. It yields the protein CASFGDSLLQDEAFF.

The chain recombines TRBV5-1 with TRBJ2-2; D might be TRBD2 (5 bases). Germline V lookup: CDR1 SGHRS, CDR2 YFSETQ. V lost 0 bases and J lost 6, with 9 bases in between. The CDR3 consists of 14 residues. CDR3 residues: CASSLGGSSGELFF. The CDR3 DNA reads TGCGCCAGCAGCTTGGGAGGGTCGTCCGGGGAGCTGTTTTTT.

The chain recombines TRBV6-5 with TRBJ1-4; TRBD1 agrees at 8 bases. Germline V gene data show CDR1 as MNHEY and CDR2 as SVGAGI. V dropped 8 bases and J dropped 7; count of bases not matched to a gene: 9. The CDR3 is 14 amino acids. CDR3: CASRESGGVEKLFF. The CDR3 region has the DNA TGTGCCAGCCGGGAATCAGGGGGCGTTGAAAAACTGTTTTTT.

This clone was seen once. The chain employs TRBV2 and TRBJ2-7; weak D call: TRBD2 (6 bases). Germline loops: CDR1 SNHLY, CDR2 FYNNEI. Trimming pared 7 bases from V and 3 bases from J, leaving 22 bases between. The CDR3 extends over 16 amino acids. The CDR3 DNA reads TGTGCCAGCAACGCAATCCGGGGGAAACGCGACTACGAGCAGTACTTC. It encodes CASNAIRGKRDYEQYF.

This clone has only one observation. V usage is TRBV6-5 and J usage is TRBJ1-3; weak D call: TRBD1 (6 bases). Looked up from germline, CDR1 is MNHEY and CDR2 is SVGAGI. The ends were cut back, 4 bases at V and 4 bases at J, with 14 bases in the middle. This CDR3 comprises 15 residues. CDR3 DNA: TGTGCCAGCAGTTGGCGTGGGACAACGGGAAACACCATATATTTT. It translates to CASSWRGTTGNTIYF.

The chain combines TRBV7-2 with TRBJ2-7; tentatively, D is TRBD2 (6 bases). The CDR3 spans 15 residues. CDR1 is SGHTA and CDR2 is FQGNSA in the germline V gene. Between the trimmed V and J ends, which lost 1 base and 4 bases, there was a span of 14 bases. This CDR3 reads CASSLDGGGLYEQYF. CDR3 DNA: TGTGCCAGCAGCTTAGACGGGGGTGGGTTGTACGAGCAGTACTTC.

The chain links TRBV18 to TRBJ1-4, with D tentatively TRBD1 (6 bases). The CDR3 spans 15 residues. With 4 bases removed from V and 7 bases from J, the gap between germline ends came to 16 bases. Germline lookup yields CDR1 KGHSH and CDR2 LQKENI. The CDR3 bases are TGTGCCAGCTCACAAACAGGGAGTCAGAGTGAAAAACTGTTTTTT. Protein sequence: CASSQTGSQSEKLFF.

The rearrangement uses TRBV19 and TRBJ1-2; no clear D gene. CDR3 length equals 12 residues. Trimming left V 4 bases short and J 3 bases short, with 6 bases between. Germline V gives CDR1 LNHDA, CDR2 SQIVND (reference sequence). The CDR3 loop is CASSTGDYGYTF. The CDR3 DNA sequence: TGTGCCAGTAGTACCGGGGACTATGGCTACACCTTC.

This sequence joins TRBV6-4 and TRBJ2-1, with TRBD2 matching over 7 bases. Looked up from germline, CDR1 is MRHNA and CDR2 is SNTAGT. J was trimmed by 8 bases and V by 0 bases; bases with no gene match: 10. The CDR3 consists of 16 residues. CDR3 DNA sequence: TGTGCCAGCAGTGACTCGAAAGCCGCAGGGAGGGATGAGCAGTTCTTC. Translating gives CASSDSKAAGRDEQFF.

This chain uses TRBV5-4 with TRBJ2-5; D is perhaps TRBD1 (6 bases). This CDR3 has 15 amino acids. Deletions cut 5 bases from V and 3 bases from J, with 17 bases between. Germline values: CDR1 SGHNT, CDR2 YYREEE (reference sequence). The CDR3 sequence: CASRSDSMTKETQYF. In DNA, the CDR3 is TGTGCCAGCAGATCGGACAGTATGACGAAAGAGACCCAGTACTTC.